The entry below gives a single TCR beta chain sequence along with its context. Its matching antigen is unknown. This sample is drawn from a study of cytomegalovirus exposure and HLA in healthy donors. The V segment lost 7 bases and the J segment 1 base; nucleotides outside the gene matches: 6. This CDR3 comprises 15 residues. Germline V gene data show CDR1 as MNHNS and CDR2 as SASEGT. PCR primers comprised 60 Vbeta and 13 Jbeta primers. Repertoires were generated with immunoSEQ multiplex PCR, while TCRdb's copy carries only in-frame clones and drops some. In the table there are 54,000 or so clones, roughly 50% of which are singletons. Study outcomes and limitations: Differences between HLA loci emerged in a later analysis of TCR association rates, with DRB1 most and HLA-C fewest.

Sequenced sample: PBMCs. This receptor was identified in a human donor in good health. V and J are TRBV6-1 and TRBJ2-3; TRBD2 agrees at 9 bases. CDR3 DNA sequence: TGTGCCAGCACCTTCCAGCGGGGGGGCACAGATACGCAGTATTTT. As protein: CASTFQRGGTDTQYF.